The clone carrying this TCR beta chain showed up just a few times. The target antigen is unknown. TCRdb re-derived calls from the reads in MiXCR, one entry per CDR3 protein. The data hold a few hundred thousand distinct CDR3 sequences, with 15% to 20% observed a single time. CDR3 length: 15 amino acids. Trimming took 3 bases from V and 6 from J; bases not matched to a gene: 7. Germline V gene lookup returns CDR1 LNHDA and CDR2 SQIVND (reference sequence). The data belong to a study of T cell repertoires in cytomegalovirus infection. Study results and limitations: CMV carriers with the relevant HLA were identified by cumulative public TCR beta family frequency.

Sequencing input: PBMCs. The chain recombines TRBV19 with TRBJ1-2; 10 bases line up with TRBD1. This sequence originates from a human donor in good health (CMV status not recorded). Some clones in this sample may be carry-over from other donors' samples. CDR3 sequence (DNA): TGTGCCAGTAGTATCCGAGACAGGGGGCTTGATGGCTACACCTTC. Encoded protein: CASSIRDRGLDGYTF.